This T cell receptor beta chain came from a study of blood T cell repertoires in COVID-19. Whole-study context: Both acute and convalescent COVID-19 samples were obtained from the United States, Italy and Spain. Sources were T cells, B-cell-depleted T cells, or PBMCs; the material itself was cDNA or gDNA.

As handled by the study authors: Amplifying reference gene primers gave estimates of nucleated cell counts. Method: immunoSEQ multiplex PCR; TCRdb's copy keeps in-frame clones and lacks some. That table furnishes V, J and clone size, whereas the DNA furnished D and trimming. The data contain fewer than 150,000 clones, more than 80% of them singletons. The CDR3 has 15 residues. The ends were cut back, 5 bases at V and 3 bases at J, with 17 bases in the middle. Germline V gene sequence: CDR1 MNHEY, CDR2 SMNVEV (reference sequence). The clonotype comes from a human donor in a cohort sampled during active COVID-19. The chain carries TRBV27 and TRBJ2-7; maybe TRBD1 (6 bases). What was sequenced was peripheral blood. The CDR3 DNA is TGTGCCAGCAGTCTCCTGACAGGTTGGGACTACGAGCAGTACTTC. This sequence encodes CASSLLTGWDYEQYF.